This TCR beta chain derives from a study of shared clonotypes between healthy human individuals. J was trimmed by 0 bases and V by 4 bases; bases with no gene match: 1. CDR3 length: 14 amino acids. In germline, CDR1 is SGDLS, CDR2 YYNGEE. Study results and limitations: Rarefaction revealed incomplete sorted-subset sequencing despite large depth. Sampling used blood alone; tissue repertoires probably differ. Generation probability values for non-shared clonotypes were lower than those for clonotypes shared by all four donors.

Division of CD4+ cells produced a CD45RA+ naive subset and a CD45RA-negative memory subset. Comments on this clone: Its antigen is still unknown. Other DNA sequences from this sample encode an identical CDR3 as well.

The data were produced by immunoSEQ multiplex PCR, yet TCRdb's version contains in-frame clones alone and is incomplete. The repertoire holds 2 million to 2.5 million clones, with nearly 97% as singletons. The sample was naive CD4+ T cells sorted from blood. Subset specified: CD45RA+ positively selected. The chain recombines TRBV9 with TRBJ2-3, with 8 positions matching TRBD2. This TCR was sampled from a man younger than 30 in good health. Written as DNA, the CDR3 is TGTGCCAGCAGCCCTAGCGGGAGCACAGATACGCAGTATTTT. Translation gives CASSPSGSTDTQYF.